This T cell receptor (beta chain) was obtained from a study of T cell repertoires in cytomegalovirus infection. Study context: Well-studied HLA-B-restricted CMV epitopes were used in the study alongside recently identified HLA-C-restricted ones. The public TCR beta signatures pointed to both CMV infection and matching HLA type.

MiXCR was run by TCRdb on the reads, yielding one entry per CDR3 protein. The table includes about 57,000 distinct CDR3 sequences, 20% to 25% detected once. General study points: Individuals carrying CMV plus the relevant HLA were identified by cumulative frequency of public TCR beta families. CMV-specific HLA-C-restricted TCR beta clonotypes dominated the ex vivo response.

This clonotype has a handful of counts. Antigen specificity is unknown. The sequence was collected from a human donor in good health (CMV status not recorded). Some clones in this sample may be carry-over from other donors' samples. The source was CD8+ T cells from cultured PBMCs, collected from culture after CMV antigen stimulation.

The CDR3 reads CASSQLRLAGGFYNEQFF. The CDR3, as DNA: TGTGCCAGCAGTCAACTAAGACTAGCGGGGGGCTTCTACAATGAGCAGTTCTTC. The genes are TRBV28 and TRBJ2-1; 13 positions match TRBD2. Germline assignment: CDR1 MDHEN and CDR2 SYDVKM. The CDR3 is 18 amino acids. Trimming took 5 bases from V and 3 from J; bases not matched to a gene: 10.